This T cell receptor beta chain is drawn from a study of molecular identifiers for immune sequencing clone quantification. Libraries used 20,000 to 1,000,000 sorted naive CD8 T cells and 10%, 30% or 50% RNA input. Naive CD8 T cells were picked out by sorting for CD8+CD4-CCR7+CD45RA+. TCR libraries were built in bulk with a published protocol and specific TCR primers. TCRdb itself ran the PCR reads through MiXCR, one entry per CDR3 protein. The sample gives 460,000 or so distinct CDR3 sequences, around 23% of which show up once; around 0.79% is in the top ten. Findings and caveats of the study: Clones that had above 20 RNA copies took up over 97% of effector molecules but under 1% in naive cells.

Concerning this clonotype: Its antigen is undetermined.

Germline CDR1 is SEHNR and CDR2 is FQNEAQ (reference sequence). The CDR3 runs to 16 residues. The V end lost 1 base, the J end lost 0 bases, and 13 bases lay between the germline ends. Specimen: naive CD8+ T cells from blood, with Jurkat cell RNA spiked in. Subset indicated: FACS-sorted CD8+CD4-CCR7+CD45RA+ naive T cells. The chain recombines TRBV7-9 with TRBJ2-7; D possibly uses TRBD1 or TRBD2 (6 bases each). The receptor was derived from a human donor in good health. Some libraries in this study had Jurkat cell RNA spiked in. The CDR3 protein is CASSLGRGMSSYEQYF. The CDR3 coding sequence is TGTGCCAGCAGCTTAGGGAGGGGGATGAGCTCCTACGAGCAGTACTTC.